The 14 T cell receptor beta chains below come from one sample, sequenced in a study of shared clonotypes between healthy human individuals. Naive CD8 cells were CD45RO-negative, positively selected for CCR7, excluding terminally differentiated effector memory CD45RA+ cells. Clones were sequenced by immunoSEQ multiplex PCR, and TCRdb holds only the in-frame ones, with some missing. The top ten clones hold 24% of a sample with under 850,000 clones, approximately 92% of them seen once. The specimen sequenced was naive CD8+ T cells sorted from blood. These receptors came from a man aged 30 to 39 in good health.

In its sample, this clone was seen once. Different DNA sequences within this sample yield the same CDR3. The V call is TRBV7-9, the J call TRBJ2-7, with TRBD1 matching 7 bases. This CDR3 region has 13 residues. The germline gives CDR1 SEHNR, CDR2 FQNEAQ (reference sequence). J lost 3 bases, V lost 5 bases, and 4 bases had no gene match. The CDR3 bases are TGTGCCAGCAGCCCCGGGGACAGCTACGAGCAGTACTTC. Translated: CASSPGDSYEQYF. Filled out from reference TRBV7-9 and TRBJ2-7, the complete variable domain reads DTGVSQNPRHKITKRGQNVTFRCDPISEHNRLYWYRQTLGQGPEFLTYFQNEAQLEKSRLLSDRFSAERPKGSFSTLEIQRTEQGDSAMYLCASSPGDSYEQYFGPGTRLTVT.

CDR3 nucleotide sequence: TGTGCCAGCAGGCGGGATCAAAGCTTCAATCAGCCCCAGCATTTT. It codes for CASRRDQSFNQPQHF. V usage is TRBV2 and J usage is TRBJ1-5; the D is unclear. V was pared by 6 bases and J by 3 bases, with 15 bases between. Looked up from germline, CDR1 is SNHLY and CDR2 is FYNNEI. The CDR3 sequence is 15 residues long.

CDR3 region: CASSNRDRGTAFF. CDR3 sequence (DNA): TGTGCCAGCAGCAACCGGGACAGGGGAACAGCTTTCTTT. The rearrangement links TRBV5-4 to TRBJ1-1; 10 bases match TRBD1. Germline CDR1 SGHNT, CDR2 YYREEE (reference sequence). The CDR3 length is 13 residues. The V and J ends lost 4 bases and 10 bases, in that order; junction bases with no gene match: 7.

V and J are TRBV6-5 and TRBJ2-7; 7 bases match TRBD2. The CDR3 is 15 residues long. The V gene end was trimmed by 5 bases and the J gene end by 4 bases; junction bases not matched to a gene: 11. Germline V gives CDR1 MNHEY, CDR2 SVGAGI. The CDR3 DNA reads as TGTGCCAGCAGTAGGGAGCGGGGAGGTCGGTACGAGCAGTACTTC. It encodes CASSRERGGRYEQYF.

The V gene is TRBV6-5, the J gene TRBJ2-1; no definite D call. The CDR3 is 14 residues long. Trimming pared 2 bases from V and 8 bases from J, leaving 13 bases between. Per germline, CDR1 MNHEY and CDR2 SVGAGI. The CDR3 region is CASSYMVGQDEQFF. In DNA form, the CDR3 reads TGTGCCAGCAGTTACATGGTGGGCCAGGATGAGCAGTTCTTC.

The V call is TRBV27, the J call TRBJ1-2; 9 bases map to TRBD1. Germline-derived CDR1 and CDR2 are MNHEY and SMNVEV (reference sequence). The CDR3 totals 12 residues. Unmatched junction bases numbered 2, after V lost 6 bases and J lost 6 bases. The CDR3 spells CASSRTGDGYTF. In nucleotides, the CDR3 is TGTGCCAGCAGCAGGACAGGGGATGGCTACACCTTC.

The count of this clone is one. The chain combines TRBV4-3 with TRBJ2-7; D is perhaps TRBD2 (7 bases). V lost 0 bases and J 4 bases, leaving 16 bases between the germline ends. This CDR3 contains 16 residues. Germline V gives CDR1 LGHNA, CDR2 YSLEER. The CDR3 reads CASSQDWPSGQYEQYF. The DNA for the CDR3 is TGCGCCAGCAGCCAAGATTGGCCTAGCGGACAGTACGAGCAGTACTTC.

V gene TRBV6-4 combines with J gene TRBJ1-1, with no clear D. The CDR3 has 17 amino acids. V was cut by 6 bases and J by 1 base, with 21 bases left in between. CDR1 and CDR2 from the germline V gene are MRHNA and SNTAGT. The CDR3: CASRSQTKQKRNTEAFF. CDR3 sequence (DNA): TGTGCCAGCAGAAGCCAAACAAAACAGAAGAGGAACACTGAAGCTTTCTTT.

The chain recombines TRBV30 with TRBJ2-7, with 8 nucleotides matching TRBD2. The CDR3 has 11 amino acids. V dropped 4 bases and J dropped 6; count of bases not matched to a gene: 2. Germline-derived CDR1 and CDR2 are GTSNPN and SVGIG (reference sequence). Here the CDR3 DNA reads TGTGCCTGGAACGCGGGAGGCGAGCAGTACTTC. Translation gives CAWNAGGEQYF.

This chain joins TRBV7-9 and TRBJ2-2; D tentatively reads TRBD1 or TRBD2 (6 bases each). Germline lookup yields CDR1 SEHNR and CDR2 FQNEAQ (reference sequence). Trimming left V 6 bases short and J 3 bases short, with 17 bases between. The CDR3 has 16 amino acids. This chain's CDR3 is CASRDELGGYTGELFF. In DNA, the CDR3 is TGTGCCAGCAGGGACGAATTAGGGGGGTACACCGGGGAGCTGTTTTTT.

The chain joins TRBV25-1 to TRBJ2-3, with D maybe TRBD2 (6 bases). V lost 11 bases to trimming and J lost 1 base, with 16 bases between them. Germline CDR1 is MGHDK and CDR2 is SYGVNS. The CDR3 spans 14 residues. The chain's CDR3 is CADSGTACTDTQYF. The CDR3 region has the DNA TGTGCCGACTCGGGGACTGCTTGCACAGATACGCAGTATTTT.

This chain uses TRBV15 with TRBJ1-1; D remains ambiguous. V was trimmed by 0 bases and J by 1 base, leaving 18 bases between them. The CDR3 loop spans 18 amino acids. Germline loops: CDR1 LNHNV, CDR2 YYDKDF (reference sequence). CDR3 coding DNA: TGTGCCACCAGCAGAGATCTATCGCAAGGGAGCTCGAACACTGAAGCTTTCTTT. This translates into CATSRDLSQGSSNTEAFF.

The CDR3 spells CATSRLAGGPEQFF. Here the CDR3 DNA reads TGTGCCACCAGCAGACTAGCGGGAGGGCCTGAGCAGTTCTTC. V gene TRBV15 combines with J gene TRBJ2-1, with 12 nucleotides matching TRBD2. CDR3 size: 14 residues. V was pared by 2 bases and J by 9 bases, with 2 bases of the junction left unmatched. CDR1 is LNHNV, CDR2 YYDKDF, per germline (reference sequence). Filled out from reference TRBV15 and TRBJ2-1, the complete variable domain reads DAMVIQNPRYQVTQFGKPVTLSCSQTLNHNVMYWYQQKSSQAPKLLFHYYDKDFNNEADTPDNFQSRRPNTSFCFLDIRSPGLGDTAMYLCATSRLAGGPEQFFGPGTRLTVL.

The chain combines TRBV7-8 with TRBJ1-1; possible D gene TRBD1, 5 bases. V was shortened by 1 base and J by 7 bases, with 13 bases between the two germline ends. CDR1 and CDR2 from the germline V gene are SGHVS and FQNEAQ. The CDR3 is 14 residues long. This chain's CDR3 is CASSLVPRVGEAFF. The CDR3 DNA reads TGTGCCAGCAGCTTAGTACCCAGGGTTGGTGAAGCTTTCTTT. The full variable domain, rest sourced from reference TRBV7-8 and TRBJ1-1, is GAGVSQSPRYKVAKRGQDVALRCDPISGHVSLFWYQQALGQGPEFLTYFQNEAQLDKSGLPSDRFFAERPEGSVSTLKIQRTQQEDSAVYLCASSLVPRVGEAFFGQGTRLTVV.